Described below is a single TCR beta chain sequence and its context. Its antigen is still unknown. This entry comes from a study of cytomegalovirus exposure and HLA in healthy donors. Study observations and caveats: In a later analysis, specific HLA alleles were associated with approximately 16,000 TCR beta sequences at a 0.05 false discovery rate. A missense variant in DCLRE1C was later tied to TCR beta V- and J-gene trimming. Diagnosis of cytomegalovirus status made by the classifier reportedly showed high specificity and sensitivity.

The PCR made use of 60 Vbeta and 13 Jbeta primers. Clones were sequenced by immunoSEQ multiplex PCR, and TCRdb holds only the in-frame ones, with some missing. Recorded here are around 65,000 clones; the top ten clones represent around 5%. This CDR3 region has 15 residues. V was cut by 5 bases and J by 10 bases, with 22 bases left in between. The germline V gene has CDR1 MNHEY and CDR2 SVGAGI. This rearrangement joins TRBV6-5 to TRBJ2-3; D may be TRBD2 (6 bases). This receptor was identified in a man younger than 45 in good health and CMV-seropositive. Sequencing was done on a sample of PBMCs. This chain's CDR3 is CASSGRLDGSRAQYF. The CDR3 DNA reads as TGTGCCAGCAGTGGCAGACTAGACGGGAGCAGGGCGCAGTATTTT.